This T cell receptor beta chain was obtained from a study of beta chain features in type 1 diabetes. Of the isolated RNA, all was reverse transcribed, and so the sequenced material was expressed TCRB transcripts. The assay was immunoSEQ multiplex PCR, and TCRdb's table has in-frame clones only and misses some. The sample yields around 310,000 clones, roughly 9.6% seen once. The CDR3 totals 15 residues. Germline trimming cut 5 bases from V and 7 bases from J; bases unmatched to any gene: 10. Per germline, CDR1 SGHTA and CDR2 FQGNSA. Study-level points and caveats: The study found moderately but significantly shorter TCRB CDR3s in all four CD4+ subsets of Type 1 diabetes patients. The question of HLA type influencing TCRB rearrangement was one that remained unresolved here.

This clone was detected only a few times. Its antigen is still unknown. The sample taken for sequencing was naive CD4+ T cells from blood. The chain links TRBV7-2 to TRBJ2-1; 8 positions match TRBD1. This receptor was obtained from a woman aged 30 to 39 in good health. CDR3 sequence: CASSEQGARRNEQFF. CDR3 sequence (DNA): TGTGCCAGCAGCGAGCAGGGGGCGCGCCGGAATGAGCAGTTCTTC.